The 21 T cell receptor beta chains in this list originate from one sample, sequenced in a study of blood T cell repertoires in COVID-19. The table came from immunoSEQ multiplex PCR; TCRdb's copy has only in-frame clones and leaves some out. The repertoire includes 350,000 to 450,000 clones, 75% to 90% of them detected once, and roughly 1.1% sits in the top ten. Source material: PBMCs or T cells enriched from blood (not recorded which). These receptors originate from a man under 40 who had recovered from COVID-19.

Details on this clone: Its ends do not fully match the called genes, so a read error is possible. The chain uses TRBV7-7 and TRBJ2-5, with 11 positions matching TRBD2. The CDR3 loop spans 15 amino acids. Germline loops: CDR1 SSHAT, CDR2 FNYEAQ (reference sequence). CDR3 region: CASSPDSGRAETQYF. The CDR3 DNA reads as TGTGCTAGCAGCCCCGATAGCGGGAGGGCTGAGACCCAGTACTTC. Filled out from reference TRBV7-7 and TRBJ2-5, the complete variable domain reads GAGVSQSPRYKVTKRGQDVTLRCDPISSHATLYWYQQALGQGPEFLTYFNYEAQPDKSGLPSDRFSAERPEGSISTLTIQRTEQRDSAMYRCASSPDSGRAETQYFGPGTRLLVL.

The rearrangement joins TRBV5-8 to TRBJ2-1; TRBD2 aligns across 8 bases. The CDR3 has 15 residues. Looked up from germline, CDR1 is SGHTS and CDR2 is YDEGEE. Trimming removed 4 bases from V and 7 bases from J; junction bases left unmatched: 10. The CDR3 sequence is CASSAGLGVQNEQFF. CDR3 DNA: TGTGCCAGCAGCGCGGGACTAGGAGTTCAAAATGAGCAGTTCTTC. Looking up the rest from reference TRBV5-8 and TRBJ2-1 gives the full variable domain: EAGVTQSPTHLIKTRGQQATLRCSPISGHTSVYWYQQALGLGLQFLLWYDEGEERNRGNFPPRFSGRQFPNYSSELNVNALELEDSALYLCASSAGLGVQNEQFFGPGTRLTVL.

This rearrangement joins TRBV2 to TRBJ2-3, with D possibly being TRBD1 (5 bases). This CDR3 contains 14 residues. The germline V gene has CDR1 SNHLY and CDR2 FYNNEI. Between the trimmed V and J ends, which lost 3 bases and 4 bases, there was a span of 11 bases. The CDR3 region has the DNA TGTGCCAGCAGTGAGAACCAGGGTGCAGATACGCAGTATTTT. Translation gives CASSENQGADTQYF. The complete variable domain, with remaining parts taken from reference TRBV2 and TRBJ2-3, reads EPEVTQTPSHQVTQMGQEVILRCVPISNHLYFYWYRQILGQKVEFLVSFYNNEISEKSEIFDDQFSVERPDGSNFTLKIRSTKLEDSAMYFCASSENQGADTQYFGPGTRLTVL.

This clone came up once. V usage is TRBV28 and J usage is TRBJ2-7; 8 positions agree with TRBD2. This CDR3 is 15 amino acids long. Losses at the gene ends were 3 bases for V and 0 bases for J; bases not matched to a gene: 4. Germline assignment: CDR1 MDHEN and CDR2 SYDVKM. The chain's CDR3 is CASSFAGGLSYEQYF. As DNA, the CDR3 is TGTGCCAGCAGTTTTGCGGGAGGCCTCTCCTACGAGCAGTACTTC.

The chain is built from TRBV19 and TRBJ1-5; TRBD1 is a possible D gene (5 bases). Germline loops: CDR1 LNHDA, CDR2 SQIVND (reference sequence). V was clipped by 5 bases and J by 5 bases, with 13 bases between them. This CDR3 spans 14 amino acids. In DNA, the CDR3 is TGTGCCAGTAGTCTCCCACAGGAATATCAGCCCCAGCATTTT. Translating gives CASSLPQEYQPQHF.

The V gene is TRBV11-2, the J gene TRBJ2-7; 8 bases fit TRBD1. With 6 bases clipped from V and 5 bases from J, the junction kept 3 bases outside the gene matches. Germline CDR1 reads SGHAT; CDR2 reads FQNNGV. CDR3 size: 12 residues. The CDR3 DNA reads TGTGCCAGCAGGGACAGGGCTAACGAGCAGTACTTC. This codes for CASRDRANEQYF.

The chain employs TRBV15 and TRBJ2-1; D is perhaps TRBD2 (7 bases). Germline CDR1 is LNHNV and CDR2 is YYDKDF (reference sequence). CDR3 length equals 13 residues. Trimming shortened V by 3 bases and J by 9 bases, and 12 bases separated the two germline ends. CDR3 DNA: TGTGCCACCAGCAGTAAGGGGGGGACTGAGCAGTTCTTC. Amino acids: CATSSKGGTEQFF.

The chain is built from TRBV5-4 and TRBJ2-3, with a weak D call TRBD2 (5 bases). Trimming took 1 base from V and 2 from J, leaving 8 bases between them. The CDR3 length is 14 residues. Germline V gene data show CDR1 as SGHNT and CDR2 as YYREEE (reference sequence). The CDR3 here is CASSLKGVTDTQYF. The CDR3 nucleotides are TGTGCCAGCAGCTTGAAGGGAGTCACAGATACGCAGTATTTT.

V gene TRBV15 combines with J gene TRBJ1-5; the D gene is possibly TRBD1 (5 bases). CDR1 and CDR2 from the germline V gene are LNHNV and YYDKDF (reference sequence). The CDR3 loop spans 16 amino acids. V lost 3 bases to trimming and J lost 0 bases, with 12 bases between them. The CDR3 region has the DNA TGTGCCACCAGCAGTGAAATAGGGGCTAGCAATCAGCCCCAGCATTTT. This gives the protein CATSSEIGASNQPQHF. Complete variable domain (other parts from reference TRBV15 and TRBJ1-5): DAMVIQNPRYQVTQFGKPVTLSCSQTLNHNVMYWYQQKSSQAPKLLFHYYDKDFNNEADTPDNFQSRRPNTSFCFLDIRSPGLGDTAMYLCATSSEIGASNQPQHFGDGTRLSIL.

This clone is a singleton in its sample. The chain recombines TRBV5-6 with TRBJ1-5; D remains ambiguous. The CDR3 loop spans 15 amino acids. Germline V CDR1 and CDR2: SGHDT, YYEEEE. With 1 base removed from V and 2 bases from J, the gap between germline ends came to 10 bases. The CDR3 DNA follows: TGTGCCAGCAGCTTGCGGGGAGTCGGCAATCAGCCCCAGCATTTT. Translated: CASSLRGVGNQPQHF.

CDR3 coding DNA: TGTGCCAGCAGTTGGACTAGCGGGCCCTCCTACAATGAGCAGTTCTTC. Amino acids: CASSWTSGPSYNEQFF. The V call is TRBV2, the J call TRBJ2-1; 11 nucleotides match TRBD2. The junction had 3 bases not matched to a gene; V was cut back by 5 bases and J by 0 bases. The CDR3 loop spans 16 amino acids. The germline gives CDR1 SNHLY, CDR2 FYNNEI.

This clone was seen a few times. The chain recombines TRBV2 with TRBJ2-2, with 7 positions matching TRBD2. Trimming at V came to 4 bases and at J to 4 bases, leaving 3 bases not matched to a gene. Germline assignment: CDR1 SNHLY and CDR2 FYNNEI. The CDR3 contains 14 residues. The CDR3 is CASSGLASTGELFF. The CDR3 DNA reads TGTGCCAGCAGTGGACTAGCTAGCACCGGGGAGCTGTTTTTT.

The chain combines TRBV24-1 with TRBJ2-2; D unresolved. The CDR3 runs 14 residues. V gave up 0 bases and J gave up 4 bases, with 5 bases separating them. In germline, CDR1 is KGHDR, CDR2 SFDVKD. The CDR3 loop is CATSDLSLTGELFF. In DNA, the CDR3 is TGTGCCACCAGTGATTTGTCTCTCACCGGGGAGCTGTTTTTT.

The chain is built from TRBV27 and TRBJ2-7; 7 positions agree with TRBD2. Trimming at V came to 6 bases and at J to 4 bases, leaving 6 bases not matched to a gene. This CDR3 is 13 amino acids long. Germline CDR1 is MNHEY and CDR2 is SMNVEV (reference sequence). In DNA form, the CDR3 reads TGTGCCAGCAGCATCCGCGGGGGATACGAGCAGTACTTC. This gives the protein CASSIRGGYEQYF.

Here the CDR3 reads CASSSGGLEQYF. For the CDR3, the DNA is TGCGCCAGCAGCTCCGGGGGTCTCGAGCAGTACTTC. The chain combines TRBV5-1 with TRBJ2-7; D perhaps matches TRBD2 (6 bases). The CDR3 sequence is 12 residues long. V lost 3 bases and J lost 6, with 10 bases in between. Germline lookup yields CDR1 SGHRS and CDR2 YFSETQ. The entire variable domain, with the rest obtained from reference TRBV5-1 and TRBJ2-7, is as follows: KAGVTQTPRYLIKTRGQQVTLSCSPISGHRSVSWYQQTPGQGLQFLFEYFSETQRNKGNFPGRFSGRQFSNSRSEMNVSTLELGDSALYLCASSSGGLEQYFGPGTRLTVT.

The V gene is TRBV7-8, the J gene TRBJ2-7; the match to TRBD1 covers 8 bases. J gave up 6 bases and V 5 bases, and 12 bases lay outside the gene matches. This CDR3 has 15 amino acids. CDR1 and CDR2 from the germline V gene are SGHVS and FQNEAQ. Here the CDR3 reads CASSDVGTGQREQYF. CDR3 sequence (DNA): TGTGCCAGCAGCGACGTGGGGACAGGACAGCGCGAGCAGTACTTC.

The chain is built from TRBV9 and TRBJ1-1; D possibly corresponds to TRBD1 (6 bases). V was pared by 4 bases and J by 6 bases, with 16 bases between. CDR1 is SGDLS, CDR2 YYNGEE, per germline. The CDR3 is 14 amino acids. CDR3 nucleotide sequence: TGTGCCAGCAGCCCACGGACAGTACCCTCTGAAGCTTTCTTT. As protein: CASSPRTVPSEAFF.

The chain joins TRBV6-5 to TRBJ1-6, with D possibly being TRBD1 (5 bases). From germline, CDR1 is MNHEY and CDR2 SVGAGI. V was clipped by 10 bases and J by 7 bases, with 14 bases between them. This CDR3 has 13 residues. The CDR3 sequence: CATFRVRNSPLHF. The CDR3 DNA reads as TGTGCCACCTTCAGGGTGAGAAATTCACCCCTCCACTTT.

This clone has just one count. The genes are TRBV30 and TRBJ1-1; TRBD1 might be the D (5 bases). The germline V gene has CDR1 GTSNPN and CDR2 SVGIG (reference sequence). The CDR3 has 15 amino acids. V was pared by 0 bases and J by 0 bases, with 11 bases between. CDR3 region: CAWSVAGHMNTEAFF. In DNA, the CDR3 is TGTGCCTGGAGTGTCGCCGGACATATGAACACTGAAGCTTTCTTT.

The chain links TRBV5-6 to TRBJ2-6; D remains unclear. CDR3 length: 14 residues. Germline V gene sequence: CDR1 SGHDT, CDR2 YYEEEE. Trimming took 2 bases from V and 8 from J, leaving 11 bases between them. Written as DNA, the CDR3 is TGTGCCAGCAGCTTCGGCGAGAGGACCAACGTCCTGACTTTC. Translation: CASSFGERTNVLTF. The full variable domain, in which reference TRBV5-6 and TRBJ2-6 provide the parts outside the CDR3, is DAGVTQSPTHLIKTRGQQVTLRCSPKSGHDTVSWYQQALGQGPQFIFQYYEEEERQRGNFPDRFSGHQFPNYSSELNVNALLLGDSALYLCASSFGERTNVLTFGAGSRLTVL.

Here the CDR3 DNA reads TGTGCCAGCAGCTATAGCGGGGGCGCCGCGACCGGGGAGCTGTTTTTT. This sequence encodes CASSYSGGAATGELFF. The rearrangement uses TRBV5-4 and TRBJ2-2; the match to TRBD2 covers 9 bases. CDR3 length equals 16 residues. CDR1 is SGHNT and CDR2 is YYREEE in the germline V gene (reference sequence). The trim removed 3 bases at V and 5 bases at J, leaving 8 bases unmatched.